The T cell receptor (beta chain) described here comes from a study of cytomegalovirus exposure and HLA in healthy donors. Whole-study results and caveats: Clonal expansion was found to be greater in HLA-associated TCR beta chains than in equally common others in a later analysis.

With respect to this clone: Its specificity is not known.

This PCR relied on a set of 60 Vbeta primers and 13 Jbeta primers. Only in-frame clones appear in the TCRdb table, and some are missing; sequencing was by immunoSEQ multiplex PCR. Of tens of thousands of clones in the sample, about 71% are singletons; the top ten hold 15% to 20%. V lost 5 bases and J lost 3, with 16 bases in between. This CDR3 is 15 amino acids long. Looked up from germline, CDR1 is SGHTA and CDR2 is FQGNSA. The sequence derives from a woman aged 60 to 75 in good health and CMV-seropositive. Sequencing was done on a sample of PBMCs. The chain joins TRBV7-2 to TRBJ1-2, with D possibly TRBD1 on 6 matching bases. In nucleotides, the CDR3 is TGTGCCAGCAGCGAGCAGGGGAGAAGGGACTATGGCTACACCTTC. Protein product: CASSEQGRRDYGYTF. The full variable domain, its missing parts supplied by reference TRBV7-2 and TRBJ1-2, is GAGVSQSPSNKVTEKGKDVELRCDPISGHTALYWYRQSLGQGLEFLIYFQGNSAPDKSGLPSDRFSAERTGGSVSTLTIQRTQQEDSAVYLCASSEQGRRDYGYTFGSGTRLTVV.